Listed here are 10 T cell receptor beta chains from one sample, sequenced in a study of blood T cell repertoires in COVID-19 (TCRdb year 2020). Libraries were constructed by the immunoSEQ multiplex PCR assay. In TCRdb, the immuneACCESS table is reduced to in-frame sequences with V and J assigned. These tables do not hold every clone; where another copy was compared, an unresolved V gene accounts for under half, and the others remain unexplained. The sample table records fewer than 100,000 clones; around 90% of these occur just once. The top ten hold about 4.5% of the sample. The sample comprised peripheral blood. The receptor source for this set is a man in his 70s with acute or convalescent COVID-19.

CDR3 sequence (DNA): TGTGCCAGCAGCTTTTCTAGCGCGACCGAAGCTTTCTTT. Protein: CASSFSSATEAFF. The gene calls are TRBV5-5 and TRBJ1-1; D remains unclear. V lost 2 bases to trimming and J lost 8 bases, with 13 bases between them. The germline V gene has CDR1 SGHKS and CDR2 YYEKEE (reference sequence). The CDR3 has 13 amino acids.

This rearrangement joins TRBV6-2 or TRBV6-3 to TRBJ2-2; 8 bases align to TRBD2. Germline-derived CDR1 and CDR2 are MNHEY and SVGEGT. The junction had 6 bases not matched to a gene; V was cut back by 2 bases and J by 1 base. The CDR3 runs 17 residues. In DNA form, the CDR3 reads TGTGCCAGCAGTTACCCTACTAGCGGCAGGAACACCGGGGAGCTGTTTTTT. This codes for CASSYPTSGRNTGELFF.

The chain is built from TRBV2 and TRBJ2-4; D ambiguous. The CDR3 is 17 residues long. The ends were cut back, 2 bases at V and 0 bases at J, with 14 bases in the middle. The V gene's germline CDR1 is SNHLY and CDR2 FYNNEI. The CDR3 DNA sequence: TGTGCCAGCAGTGAATCCCTGGCCGACATAGCCAAAAACATTCAGTACTTC. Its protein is CASSESLADIAKNIQYF. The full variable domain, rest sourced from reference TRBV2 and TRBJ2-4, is EPEVTQTPSHQVTQMGQEVILRCVPISNHLYFYWYRQILGQKVEFLVSFYNNEISEKSEIFDDQFSVERPDGSNFTLKIRSTKLEDSAMYFCASSESLADIAKNIQYFGAGTRLSVL.

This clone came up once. The DNA for the CDR3 is TGCGCCAGCAGCTTGGTCGGGACTAGCGGGGGAATGAACGAGCAGTACTTC. Its translation is CASSLVGTSGGMNEQYF. The gene calls are TRBV5-1 and TRBJ2-7; 14 nucleotides align to TRBD2. CDR3 length: 17 amino acids. Germline V gene lookup returns CDR1 SGHRS and CDR2 YFSETQ. The ends lost 0 bases at V and 5 bases at J; junction bases unmatched: 7.

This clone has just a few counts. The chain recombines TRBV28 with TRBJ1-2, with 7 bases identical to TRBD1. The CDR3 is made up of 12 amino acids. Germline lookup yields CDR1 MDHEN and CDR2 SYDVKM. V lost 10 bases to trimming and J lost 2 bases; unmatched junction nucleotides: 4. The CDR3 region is CATTTGNYGYTF. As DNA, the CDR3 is TGTGCCACGACGACAGGGAACTATGGCTACACCTTC.

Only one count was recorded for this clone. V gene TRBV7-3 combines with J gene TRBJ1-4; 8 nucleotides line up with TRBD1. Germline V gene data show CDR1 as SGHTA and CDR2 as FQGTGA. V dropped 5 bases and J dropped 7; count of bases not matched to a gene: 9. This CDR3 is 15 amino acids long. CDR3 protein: CASSEQGAYGEKLFF. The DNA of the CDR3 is TGTGCCAGCAGCGAGCAGGGGGCATACGGTGAAAAACTGTTTTTT. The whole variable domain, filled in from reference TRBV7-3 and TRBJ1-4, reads GAGVSQTPSNKVTEKGKYVELRCDPISGHTALYWYRQSLGQGPEFLIYFQGTGAADDSGLPNDRFFAVRPEGSVSTLKIQRTERGDSAVYLCASSEQGAYGEKLFFGSGTQLSVL.

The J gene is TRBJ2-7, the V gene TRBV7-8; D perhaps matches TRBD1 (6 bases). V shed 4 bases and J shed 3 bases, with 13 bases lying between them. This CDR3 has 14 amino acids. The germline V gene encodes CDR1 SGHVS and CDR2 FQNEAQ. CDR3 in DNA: TGTGCCAGCAGCTCCATACAGGGTCGCTACGAGCAGTACGTC. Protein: CASSSIQGRYEQYV.

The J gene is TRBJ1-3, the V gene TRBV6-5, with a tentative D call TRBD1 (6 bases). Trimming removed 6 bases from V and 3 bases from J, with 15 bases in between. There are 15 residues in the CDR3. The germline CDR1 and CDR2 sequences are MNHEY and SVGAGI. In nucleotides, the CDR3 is TGTGCCAGCAGGCCCAACAGGGTGGTTGGAAACACCATATATTTT. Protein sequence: CASRPNRVVGNTIYF.

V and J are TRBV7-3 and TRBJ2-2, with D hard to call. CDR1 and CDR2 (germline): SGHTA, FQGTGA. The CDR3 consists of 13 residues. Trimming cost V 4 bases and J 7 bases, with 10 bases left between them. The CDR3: CASSSSGIGELFF. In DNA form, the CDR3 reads TGTGCCAGCAGCTCCTCGGGTATCGGGGAGCTGTTTTTT.

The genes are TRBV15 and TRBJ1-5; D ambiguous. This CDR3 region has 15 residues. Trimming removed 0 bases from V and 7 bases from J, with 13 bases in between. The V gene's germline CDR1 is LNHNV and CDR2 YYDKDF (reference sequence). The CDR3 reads CATSRESGSSQPQHF. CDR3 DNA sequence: TGTGCCACCAGCAGAGAGTCGGGTTCAAGCCAGCCCCAGCATTTT.